This note documents a single T cell receptor (beta chain) sequence. This sample stems from a study of shared clonotypes between healthy human individuals. About the research overall: Used for every donor were three CD4 naive, three CD4 memory, two CD8 naive and one CD8 memory plate.

V shed 0 bases and J 8 bases; nucleotides not matched to a gene: 14. The CDR3 has 17 residues. Per germline, CDR1 SGHDT and CDR2 YYEEEE. At a deep level, the assay was run. Only in-frame clones appear in the TCRdb table, and some are missing; sequencing was by immunoSEQ multiplex PCR. Of 1 million to 1.3 million clones in the sample, approximately 78% were seen once. The rearrangement joins TRBV5-6 to TRBJ1-2; 9 nucleotides line up with TRBD1. The receptor was isolated from a man between 18 and 29 years old in good health. Some clones in this sample may be carry-over from other donors' samples. The sample consisted of memory CD4+ T cells from PBMCs. Documented subset: CD45RA-negative fraction. CDR3 loop: CASSLVQGARSSRGYTF. The CDR3 DNA reads as TGTGCCAGCAGCTTGGTACAGGGGGCGCGATCCTCCCGAGGCTACACCTTC.